This T cell receptor beta chain stems from a study of T-cell memory formation after mild COVID-19 (dated by TCRdb to the early 2020s). Study-level background: TCR sequence clusters from the two donors were found to be largely donor specific. In a couple of donors, T-cell clones that expanded and contracted after mild COVID-19 were tracked by sequencing TCRalpha and TCRbeta repertoires over time. Two young, previously healthy adult volunteers made up the cohort, one male and one female.

For this clonotype: Its antigen remains undetermined. No base-level quality is on record; no much larger clone is a single base apart.

General study outcomes and caveats: The study covered only a couple of mild cases, and larger cohorts including severe cases with pre-infection samples were considered necessary. SARS-CoV-2 specificity of the second-wave clones peaking on day 37 was not confirmed. Contracting CD4+ clones were found mainly in CM and EM memory subsets, while CD8+ clones were enriched in EMRA. Some responding clones were found in pre-infection memory, which suggests that pre-existing cross-reactive memory T cells took part in the SARS-CoV-2 response. From day 15 to 85, contracting clones showed balanced CD4/CD8 phenotypes, whereas a second wave of clones that expanded from day 15 to 37 leaned towards CD4+.

The CDR3 runs 15 amino acids, cysteine and phenylalanine included. Just the 45-base CDR3 DNA is kept, in frame starting at base 1. V was cut back by 10 bases and J by 1 base, leaving a gap of 19 bases between them. The data were produced on an Illumina NovaSeq 6000. cDNA libraries for TCRalpha and TCRbeta were prepared by 5'RACE using constant-segment primers, with sample barcodes and unique molecular identifiers added. RNA was extracted from every sample with Trizol reagent. The libraries were amplified in two PCR steps, and the second step added a second sample barcode and Illumina TruSeq adapters. The libraries were sequenced on an Illumina NovaSeq using 2 x 150 bp paired-end reads. From the authors' description of their analysis: Reads were demultiplexed and collapsed into UMI-guided consensus sequences with migec v1.2.7. Using mixcr v2.1.11, UMI consensuses were aligned to TRA and TRB V and J templates and then assembled into clonotypes. A clonotype was counted as expanded or contracted only when both edgeR and NoisET called the clonotype significant, with the noise models trained on biological replicates. For edgeR calls, a false discovery rate-adjusted p below 0.01 and a log2 fold-change threshold of 1 were applied. As an exploratory analysis of dynamics, max-normalized trajectories of the 1000 most abundant clonotypes were examined with PCA combined with hierarchical clustering. The CD4 or CD8 phenotype of responding clones was assigned using the separately sequenced CD4+ and CD8+ repertoires. TCRdb trimmed the raw reads at Q25, called clones with MiXCR and kept productive beta chains. Rows are unified per CDR3 protein, each entry keeping the most common DNA and genes. The V and J calls and clone size are TCRdb's, not the authors'. This sample lists around 300,000 distinct CDR3 sequences; roughly 15% were detected once. About 24% of the sample is held by the ten biggest clonotypes.

PBMCs were isolated by Ficoll-Paque density gradient centrifugation. This TCR was sampled from a man in his late teens or twenties who had mild COVID-19 (a few samples of this study predate the infection). The sample titles of this study are shuffled in the database, so cell type and time point are left out; the donor was told from shared clones. The V gene is TRBV12-3 or TRBV12-4 and the J gene is TRBJ1-1; TRBD1 is a weak D gene call, 5 bases matching. Sequencing was carried out using PBMCs or a T cell subset sorted from them (not recorded which). The sequenced DNA is TGTGCCATCTCGCCGGTGGGGCGCGGGAACACTGAAGCTTTCTTT. This codes for CAISPVGRGNTEAFF.